Listed below are T cell receptor beta chains from one sample, sequenced in a study of blood T cell repertoires in COVID-19. Using immunoSEQ multiplex PCR, the repertoire was profiled, and TCRdb retains in-frame clones only, with some absent. This repertoire shows 68,000 or so clones, just over 85% found once; its top ten account for 3.5% to 5%. The sample taken for sequencing was peripheral blood. These receptor sequences come from a man aged 50 or older with acute or convalescent COVID-19. The CDR3 runs from the conserved cysteine through the conserved F or W. D genes are given only for firm matches. Clone sizes are given selectively: once, few, many, or a class where the clone is expanded.

d_gene,abundance,j_gene,v_gene,CDR3nt,CDR3aa
.,.,TRBJ2-2,TRBV11-2,TGTGCCAGCAACGTCGGGACCGGGGAGCTGTTTTTT,CASNVGTGELFF
.,.,TRBJ1-2,TRBV29-1,TGCAGGGTGACAGTCCAGACCGGCTATGGCTACACCTTC,CRVTVQTGYGYTF
.,.,TRBJ2-4,TRBV20-1,TGCAGTGCTAGTGGGCGGGACCCCGAGAAAAACATTCAGTACTTC,CSASGRDPEKNIQYF
TRBD2,.,TRBJ2-1,TRBV6-5,TGTGCCAGCATATTACTAGCGGGGTACAATGAGCAGTTCTTC,CASILLAGYNEQFF
TRBD1,.,TRBJ1-1,TRBV27,TGTGCCAGCAGTTTTCTAGGGACAGGTCTCCTGGGGTACACTGAAGCTTTCTTT,CASSFLGTGLLGYTEAFF
TRBD1,.,TRBJ1-2,TRBV10-3,TGTGCCATCAGTAATTCAGGGGGCAATATCTATGGCTACACCTTC,CAISNSGGNIYGYTF
.,.,TRBJ1-2,TRBV15,TGTGCCACCAGCGACGCGGTGATTAACTATGGCTACACCTTC,CATSDAVINYGYTF
TRBD1,few,TRBJ2-2,TRBV7-9,TGTGCCAGCAGCGGGAGACAGGGAACGAACACCGGGGAGCTGTTTTTT,CASSGRQGTNTGELFF
TRBD2,.,TRBJ2-3,TRBV7-3,TGTGCCAGCAGCCCCCGGACTAGCGGACTCACAGATACGCAGTATTTT,CASSPRTSGLTDTQYF
.,.,TRBJ1-2,TRBV2,TGTGCCAGCACCCAAGGTCGCGGGTACACCTTC,CASTQGRGYTF
TRBD2,.,TRBJ2-1,TRBV7-8,TGTGCCAGCAGCCCTCGACTAGCTGTCGACAATGAGCAGTTCTTC,CASSPRLAVDNEQFF
.,.,TRBJ1-4,TRBV29-1,TGCAGCGTTAATCACAGGGCCCCTAATGAAAAACTGTTTTTT,CSVNHRAPNEKLFF
TRBD1,.,TRBJ1-2,TRBV4-2,TGTGCCAGCACAGCGCTGCGACAGGGGGGCTATGGCTACACCTTC,CASTALRQGGYGYTF
.,.,TRBJ1-5,TRBV29-1,TGCAGCGTTGAAGGGGGCAGGGGTCAGCCCCAGCATTTT,CSVEGGRGQPQHF
TRBD1,few,TRBJ2-7,TRBV3-1/TRBV3-2,TGTGCCAGCAGCCAAGATTGGGGACAGCCCTACGAGCAGTACTTC,CASSQDWGQPYEQYF
TRBD1,.,TRBJ1-4,TRBV4-1,TGCGCCAGCAGCGAGACAGGGAACGGCGAAAAACTGTTTTTT,CASSETGNGEKLFF
TRBD1,.,TRBJ2-3,TRBV19,TGTGCCAGTAGTGCGACAGGGGCTGATACGCAGTATTTT,CASSATGADTQYF
.,.,TRBJ2-7,TRBV9,TGTGCCAGCAGCGTAGGGCTAGCTTACGAGCAGTACTTC,CASSVGLAYEQYF
TRBD1,.,TRBJ1-5,TRBV7-9,TGTGCCAGCAGCTCCGAGAGTGGACAGGGCCAGCATTTT,CASSSESGQGQHF
.,.,TRBJ1-6,TRBV10-3,TGTGCCATCAGTGAGTTGTCAGGGCGTAATTCACCCCTCCACTTT,CAISELSGRNSPLHF
.,.,TRBJ2-1,TRBV6-5,TGTGCCAGCAGACTAGATCCCTACAATGAGCAGTTCTTC,CASRLDPYNEQFF
TRBD1,.,TRBJ1-1,TRBV7-3,TGTGCCAGCAGCTTCTCGGACAGGAAGAACACTGAAGCTTTCTTT,CASSFSDRKNTEAFF
.,.,TRBJ1-5,TRBV27,TGTGCCATCAGTACAGGGATGGATCAGCCCCAGCATTTT,CAISTGMDQPQHF
TRBD1,.,TRBJ2-7,TRBV20-1,TGCAGTGCTAGTGCGGGACAGGGTGCCTACGAGCAGTACTTC,CSASAGQGAYEQYF
TRBD1,.,TRBJ1-1,TRBV6-2/TRBV6-3,TGTGCCAGCAGTTACTTGAGGACAGGGACGCCTGAAGCTTTCTTT,CASSYLRTGTPEAFF
.,.,TRBJ2-1,TRBV5-6,TGTGCCAGCAGCTTGGCCCCCGGGTACCCCTACAATGAGCAGTTCTTC,CASSLAPGYPYNEQFF
TRBD1,.,TRBJ1-1,TRBV19,TGTGCCAGTAGTATAAGGACAGGGAACGCTGAAGCTTTCTTT,CASSIRTGNAEAFF
.,few,TRBJ1-4,TRBV6-1,TGTGCCAGCAGTGAAGTAGATGAGGGTGAAAAACTGTTTTTT,CASSEVDEGEKLFF
TRBD2,.,TRBJ2-1,TRBV2,TGTGCCAGCAGCCCCTTAGGGGGACTAGCTTTATACAATGAGCAGTTCTTC,CASSPLGGLALYNEQFF
TRBD1,.,TRBJ1-4,TRBV25-1,TGTGCCAGCAGTGCAGGGCAGGGGGCTTGGGAAAAACTGTTTTTT,CASSAGQGAWEKLFF
TRBD2,once,TRBJ2-7,TRBV5-5,TGTGCCAGCAGCTGGACTAGCGGGGAACGCGAGCAGTACTTC,CASSWTSGEREQYF
TRBD1,.,TRBJ1-1,TRBV6-4,TGTGCCAGCAGTGAGAGACAGGGAGACACTGAAGCTTTCTTT,CASSERQGDTEAFF
.,.,TRBJ2-7,TRBV12-3/TRBV12-4,TGTGCCAGCAGCCCGCTAGGCGAGCAGTACTTC,CASSPLGEQYF
TRBD2,.,TRBJ2-7,TRBV7-9,TGTGCCAGCAGCTTAACTAGCGGGAGTTACGAGCAGTACTTC,CASSLTSGSYEQYF
.,.,TRBJ1-6,TRBV6-1,TGTGCCAGCAGTGAAACTGACAACCCGACAGGTCGCGGGGGCTCACCCCTCCACTTT,CASSETDNPTGRGGSPLHF
TRBD1,.,TRBJ2-2,TRBV9,TGTGCCAGCAGCGTTGGGTCAGGGGGCACCGGGGAGCTGTTTTTT,CASSVGSGGTGELFF
TRBD1,.,TRBJ2-7,TRBV7-8,TGTGCCAGCAGCTTTGGGACAGAGGCCTACGAGCAGTACTTC,CASSFGTEAYEQYF
.,.,TRBJ2-2,TRBV11-3,TGTGCCAGCAGCCAGGCCCTACTCGGGGAGCTGTTTTTT,CASSQALLGELFF
.,.,TRBJ2-1,TRBV21-1,TGTGCCAGCAGCACGGGACAGGAGTTTTCCAATGAGCAGTTCTTC,CASSTGQEFSNEQFF
.,.,TRBJ2-3,TRBV7-3,TGTGCCAGCAGCTTAACGTTGGCAGGGTCTGATACGCAGTATTTT,CASSLTLAGSDTQYF
.,.,TRBJ1-4,TRBV5-4,TGTGCCAGCAGTGGGGCTGAGTGGGGTGACGAAAAACTGTTTTTT,CASSGAEWGDEKLFF
.,.,TRBJ2-7,TRBV15,TGTGCCACCAGCAGAGATGTGGACATTTCCTACGAGCAGTACTTC,CATSRDVDISYEQYF
.,.,TRBJ2-1,TRBV2,TGTGCCAGCAGAGGGGGCGGGAAGCACAATGAGCAGTTCTTC,CASRGGGKHNEQFF
.,.,TRBJ2-5,TRBV6-5,TGTGCCAGCAGTTACGACAGCAAAGAGACCCAGTACTTC,CASSYDSKETQYF
TRBD1,.,TRBJ2-4,TRBV2,TGTGCCAGCAGTGCTGGGGACAGGGGGACGAAAGCCAAAAACATTCAGTACTTC,CASSAGDRGTKAKNIQYF
TRBD1,.,TRBJ2-1,TRBV5-4,TGTGCCAGCAGCTCACCCCCAGGACAGGCTAATGAGCAGTTCTTC,CASSSPPGQANEQFF
TRBD1,.,TRBJ2-3,TRBV6-6,TGTGCCAGCAGTAGACAGGGGTACACAGATACGCAGTATTTT,CASSRQGYTDTQYF
.,.,TRBJ1-2,TRBV15,TGTGCCACCAGCAGGCGGGGAAACTATGGCTACACCTTC,CATSRRGNYGYTF
TRBD1,.,TRBJ1-6,TRBV10-3,TGTGCCACGGGGACAGGGGACTCACCCCTCCACTTT,CATGTGDSPLHF
TRBD1,.,TRBJ2-7,TRBV19,TGTGCCAGTTCATACCTGCTCAGGGGGCCCTACGAGCAGTACTTC,CASSYLLRGPYEQYF